Listed below are T cell receptor beta chains from one sample, sequenced in a study of blood T cells in healthy people across ages. From the 5' RACE reads, TCRdb called clonotypes with MiXCR, one entry per CDR3 protein. Here the sample spans 2 million or so distinct CDR3 sequences, about 50% being singletons. The sample taken for sequencing was blood. These receptors all stem from a woman aged 40 to 55 in good health. CDR3s include the opening cysteine and the closing phenylalanine or tryptophan. A D gene is named only where the DNA matches it firmly. Clone size appears in some rows only: once, few, many, or a class for an expanded clone.

J gene: TRBJ2-3; D gene: TRBD2; V gene: TRBV9; clone size: few; CDR3 DNA: TGTGCCAGCACCAAAACCGGGACTAGCGGGGTCAACACTGATACGCAGTATTTT; CDR3 protein: CASTKTGTSGVNTDTQYF
J gene: TRBJ2-1; D gene: TRBD2; V gene: TRBV28; clone size: few; CDR3 DNA: TGTGCCAGCAGTTTATTAGGACTAGCGGGGGGCTCCGACGCTGAGCAGTTCTTC; CDR3 protein: CASSLLGLAGGSDAEQFF
J gene: TRBJ2-5; D gene: -; V gene: TRBV5-1; clone size: -; CDR3 DNA: TGCGCCAGCAGCTTGGCCGTCCTTGGGGGGACAAAATCATTACAAGAGACCCAGTACTTC; CDR3 protein: CASSLAVLGGTKSLQETQYF
J gene: TRBJ2-7; D gene: -; V gene: TRBV7-2; clone size: -; CDR3 DNA: TGTGCCAGCAGCTTAGCTAGGAGCGGATACGAGCAGTACTTC; CDR3 protein: CASSLARSGYEQYF
J gene: TRBJ2-5; D gene: TRBD2; V gene: TRBV20-1; clone size: -; CDR3 DNA: TGCAGTATAGGACTAGCGGTAAAAGAGACCCAGTACTTC; CDR3 protein: CSIGLAVKETQYF
J gene: TRBJ2-6; D gene: -; V gene: TRBV7-2; clone size: few; CDR3 DNA: TGTGCCAACCGGCGCACTGGGGCCAACGTCCTGACTTTC; CDR3 protein: CANRRTGANVLTF
J gene: TRBJ1-6; D gene: -; V gene: TRBV7-2; clone size: -; CDR3 DNA: TGCGCCAGCAGCCCCCTCCCCATCTATAATTCACCCCTCCACTTT; CDR3 protein: CASSPLPIYNSPLHF
J gene: TRBJ1-4; D gene: TRBD1; V gene: TRBV10-3; clone size: few; CDR3 DNA: TGTGCCATCAGTGACGGGACAGGGGAAACTAATGAAAAACTGTTTTTT; CDR3 protein: CAISDGTGETNEKLFF
J gene: TRBJ1-1; D gene: TRBD1; V gene: TRBV5-1; clone size: few; CDR3 DNA: TGCGCCAGCAGCTTGGAGGGCAGGGGGCTGGCTGAAGCTTTCTTT; CDR3 protein: CASSLEGRGLAEAFF
J gene: TRBJ2-3; D gene: TRBD2; V gene: TRBV24-1; clone size: -; CDR3 DNA: TGTGCCACCAGTGATTTGCATGCTTCAGCGGGGGGAAGCACAGATACGCAGTATTTT; CDR3 protein: CATSDLHASAGGSTDTQYF
J gene: TRBJ2-3; D gene: TRBD2; V gene: TRBV4-1; clone size: -; CDR3 DNA: TGCGCCAGCAGCCAAGAAATTCGAGCGGGGAACACAGATACGCAGTATTTT; CDR3 protein: CASSQEIRAGNTDTQYF
J gene: TRBJ1-4; D gene: TRBD1; V gene: TRBV4-3; clone size: once; CDR3 DNA: TGCGCCAGCAGCCAAGTTGCAGGGGGAGAGGAAGAAAAACTGTTTTTT; CDR3 protein: CASSQVAGGEEEKLFF
J gene: TRBJ2-7; D gene: -; V gene: TRBV4-1; clone size: -; CDR3 DNA: TGCGCCAGCAGCCAAGAAGCCGGACAGAACTCCTACGAGCAGTACTTC; CDR3 protein: CASSQEAGQNSYEQYF
J gene: TRBJ2-7; D gene: -; V gene: TRBV7-2; clone size: few; CDR3 DNA: TGTGCCAGCAGCTTAGACCGGGCCGCTAACTACGAGCAGTACTTC; CDR3 protein: CASSLDRAANYEQYF
J gene: TRBJ2-3; D gene: -; V gene: TRBV7-2; clone size: -; CDR3 DNA: TGTGCCAGCAGCTTTCCCGGTATAGAGCCCTATCCGCAGTATTTT; CDR3 protein: CASSFPGIEPYPQYF
J gene: TRBJ2-1; D gene: TRBD2; V gene: TRBV29-1; clone size: -; CDR3 DNA: TGCAGCGTTCCTCGACTAGCGGGAGTTGGTGAGCAGTTCTTC; CDR3 protein: CSVPRLAGVGEQFF
J gene: TRBJ2-7; D gene: -; V gene: TRBV6-6; clone size: -; CDR3 DNA: TGTGCCAGCAGTCTTGACCGGACCCTACTCTACGAGCAGTACTTC; CDR3 protein: CASSLDRTLLYEQYF
J gene: TRBJ2-3; D gene: -; V gene: TRBV15; clone size: -; CDR3 DNA: TGTGCCACCAGCAGAGATCAGACCGACACAGATACGCAGTATTTT; CDR3 protein: CATSRDQTDTDTQYF
J gene: TRBJ2-5; D gene: -; V gene: TRBV7-2; clone size: few; CDR3 DNA: TGTGCCAGCAGCTTAGAGACTGTCTTCGAGACCCAGTACTTC; CDR3 protein: CASSLETVFETQYF
J gene: TRBJ2-1; D gene: -; V gene: TRBV7-2; clone size: few; CDR3 DNA: TGTGCCAGCAGTAGTCGCCGGAGCTCCTACAATGAGCAGTTCTTC; CDR3 protein: CASSSRRSSYNEQFF
J gene: TRBJ2-7; D gene: TRBD1; V gene: TRBV11-3; clone size: -; CDR3 DNA: TGTGCCAGCAGCTTAGCCGCAGGGGGAGAATACGAGCAGTACTTC; CDR3 protein: CASSLAAGGEYEQYF
J gene: TRBJ2-1; D gene: TRBD2; V gene: TRBV28; clone size: few; CDR3 DNA: TGTGCCAGCAGTTTAAGCGGACTAGCGGGGGGGCGTGAGCAGTTCTTC; CDR3 protein: CASSLSGLAGGREQFF
J gene: TRBJ1-6; D gene: -; V gene: TRBV7-9; clone size: -; CDR3 DNA: TGTGCCAGCAGCTTAGACGTGACAGTAAATTCACCCCTCCACTTT; CDR3 protein: CASSLDVTVNSPLHF
J gene: TRBJ1-2; D gene: -; V gene: TRBV20-1; clone size: few; CDR3 DNA: TGCAGTGCTAGTAGGGGCGGGAGCGCTAACTATGGCTACACCTTC; CDR3 protein: CSASRGGSANYGYTF
J gene: TRBJ1-5; D gene: -; V gene: TRBV29-1; clone size: -; CDR3 DNA: TGCAGCGTTGGGTGGGGGGGGTACAATCAGCCCCAGCATTTT; CDR3 protein: CSVGWGGYNQPQHF
J gene: TRBJ2-7; D gene: TRBD2; V gene: TRBV5-6; clone size: few; CDR3 DNA: TGTGCCAGCAGCCCCCTGAAGGGAGGGTCCTACGAGCAGTACTTC; CDR3 protein: CASSPLKGGSYEQYF
J gene: TRBJ2-3; D gene: TRBD2; V gene: TRBV20-1; clone size: -; CDR3 DNA: TGCAGTGCTAGATCGCTACTAGCGGGGGGGCTTCTACATACGCAGTATTTT; CDR3 protein: CSARSLLAGGLLHTQYF
J gene: TRBJ1-2; D gene: -; V gene: TRBV5-1; clone size: -; CDR3 DNA: TGCGCCAGCAGCCCCGTGACGGGGGGCTATGGCTACACCTTC; CDR3 protein: CASSPVTGGYGYTF
J gene: TRBJ2-5; D gene: TRBD2; V gene: TRBV7-2; clone size: -; CDR3 DNA: TGTGCCAGCAGAAAAAGCGGGAGGCAAGAGACCCAGTACTTC; CDR3 protein: CASRKSGRQETQYF
J gene: TRBJ2-3; D gene: -; V gene: TRBV9; clone size: -; CDR3 DNA: TGTGCCAGCAGCGTTCGGTCAGGGGACGGTGCAGATACGCAGTATTTT; CDR3 protein: CASSVRSGDGADTQYF
J gene: TRBJ2-1; D gene: -; V gene: TRBV24-1; clone size: -; CDR3 DNA: TGTGCCACCAGTGATTTGCAGTCCGGAAATGAGCAGTTCTTC; CDR3 protein: CATSDLQSGNEQFF
J gene: TRBJ2-7; D gene: -; V gene: TRBV20-1; clone size: -; CDR3 DNA: TGCAGTGCTAGACGTCTAGTCCCCTACGAGCAGTACTTC; CDR3 protein: CSARRLVPYEQYF
J gene: TRBJ1-2; D gene: TRBD1; V gene: TRBV20-1; clone size: -; CDR3 DNA: TGCAGTGCTAGAGTCGGAGAGAACAGGGGGTATGGCTACACCTTC; CDR3 protein: CSARVGENRGYGYTF
J gene: TRBJ2-1; D gene: -; V gene: TRBV28; clone size: -; CDR3 DNA: TGTGCCAGCACGGGACACCCGGGGAAGGAGCAGTTCTTC; CDR3 protein: CASTGHPGKEQFF
J gene: TRBJ1-4; D gene: TRBD1; V gene: TRBV20-1; clone size: -; CDR3 DNA: TGCAGGGCAGCGCGGACAGGGAGTGAAAAACTGTTTTTT; CDR3 protein: CRAARTGSEKLFF
J gene: TRBJ2-3; D gene: TRBD2; V gene: TRBV20-1; clone size: -; CDR3 DNA: TGCCGAGCTAGCGGGGGCACAGATACGCAGTATTTT; CDR3 protein: CRASGGTDTQYF
J gene: TRBJ2-3; D gene: TRBD1; V gene: TRBV20-1; clone size: few; CDR3 DNA: TGCAGTGCGCCGACAGGGGTCGTAAGCACAGATACGCAGTATTTT; CDR3 protein: CSAPTGVVSTDTQYF
J gene: TRBJ2-5; D gene: -; V gene: TRBV9; clone size: -; CDR3 DNA: TGTGCCAGCAGCGTAGGTGGTTTCGGACCGGGGGGCAATGAGCAGTACTTC; CDR3 protein: CASSVGGFGPGGNEQYF
J gene: TRBJ2-7; D gene: -; V gene: TRBV7-9; clone size: -; CDR3 DNA: TGTGCCAGCAGCCAAAGCGGCGTAGGGGGCGAGCAGTACTTC; CDR3 protein: CASSQSGVGGEQYF
J gene: TRBJ2-3; D gene: TRBD2; V gene: TRBV29-1; clone size: -; CDR3 DNA: TGCAGCGTTGAGAGGGCGGGGGGGCCATCAGATACGCAGTATTTT; CDR3 protein: CSVERAGGPSDTQYF
J gene: TRBJ2-3; D gene: TRBD2; V gene: TRBV4-1; clone size: few; CDR3 DNA: TGCGCCAGCAGCCAAGATGGGACTAGCCGCCTTTTGTATTTT; CDR3 protein: CASSQDGTSRLLYF
J gene: TRBJ2-4; D gene: TRBD1; V gene: TRBV9; clone size: -; CDR3 DNA: TGTGCCAGCAGCGAGGGACAGGGCGGCATTCAGTACTTC; CDR3 protein: CASSEGQGGIQYF
J gene: TRBJ2-7; D gene: -; V gene: TRBV2; clone size: -; CDR3 DNA: TGTGCCAGCAGCTATTTACATCGGCGGGAGCAGTACTTC; CDR3 protein: CASSYLHRREQYF
J gene: TRBJ2-5; D gene: TRBD2; V gene: TRBV6-6; clone size: -; CDR3 DNA: TGTGCCAGCAGTGACCCGGGGGGGGGAAGAGAGACCCAGTACTTC; CDR3 protein: CASSDPGGGRETQYF
J gene: TRBJ1-1; D gene: -; V gene: TRBV6-5; clone size: -; CDR3 DNA: TGTGCCAGCAGAAACACACTGAACACTGAAGCTTTCTTT; CDR3 protein: CASRNTLNTEAFF
J gene: TRBJ2-5; D gene: TRBD2; V gene: TRBV7-6; clone size: -; CDR3 DNA: TGTGCCAGCAGTTTAGCGGGACGGACCCAGTACTTC; CDR3 protein: CASSLAGRTQYF
J gene: TRBJ2-1; D gene: TRBD1; V gene: TRBV7-9; clone size: few; CDR3 DNA: TGTGCCAGCAGCTTCAACCGAGGGACAGGGGACAATGAGCAGTTCTTC; CDR3 protein: CASSFNRGTGDNEQFF
J gene: TRBJ2-3; D gene: -; V gene: TRBV29-1; clone size: many; CDR3 DNA: TGCAGCGTTGACTTGGCAGCCTTGGGCGATACGCAGTATTTT; CDR3 protein: CSVDLAALGDTQYF
J gene: TRBJ2-7; D gene: TRBD1; V gene: TRBV28; clone size: -; CDR3 DNA: TGTGCCAGCTCCATGGGGGACAGGGCCTACGAGCAGTACTTC; CDR3 protein: CASSMGDRAYEQYF
J gene: TRBJ2-7; D gene: TRBD1; V gene: TRBV4-2; clone size: -; CDR3 DNA: TGTGCCAGCAGCCACGAGGGGGCAGGACCCTACGAGCAGTACTTC; CDR3 protein: CASSHEGAGPYEQYF
J gene: TRBJ2-7; D gene: TRBD2; V gene: TRBV28; clone size: -; CDR3 DNA: TGTGCCAGCAGTTCCCTACTAGCGGGGGGAGTAGACGAGCAGTACTTC; CDR3 protein: CASSSLLAGGVDEQYF
J gene: TRBJ2-3; D gene: -; V gene: TRBV10-3; clone size: -; CDR3 DNA: TGTGCCATCAGTCCGGGGGGCGGTGGTACAGATACGCAGTATTTT; CDR3 protein: CAISPGGGGTDTQYF
J gene: TRBJ2-7; D gene: TRBD1; V gene: TRBV5-6; clone size: -; CDR3 DNA: TGTGCCAGCAGCGGCCACAGGGGTGGTTCCTACGAGCAGTACTTC; CDR3 protein: CASSGHRGGSYEQYF
J gene: TRBJ2-7; D gene: TRBD1; V gene: TRBV6-5; clone size: few; CDR3 DNA: TGTGCCAGCAGTCCATTACCAGGGCAGGGGGCCTACGAGCAGTACTTC; CDR3 protein: CASSPLPGQGAYEQYF
J gene: TRBJ1-1; D gene: -; V gene: TRBV19; clone size: -; CDR3 DNA: TGTGCCAGCCCCCGACAGGAGCCAAATATAGCCAGCTTCACTGAAGCTTTCTTT; CDR3 protein: CASPRQEPNIASFTEAFF
J gene: TRBJ1-6; D gene: TRBD1; V gene: TRBV12-3/TRBV12-4; clone size: -; CDR3 DNA: TGTGCCAGCAGTTCAGGACAGGGGCGGTCACCCCTCCACTTT; CDR3 protein: CASSSGQGRSPLHF